This T cell receptor (beta chain) came from a study of regulatory T cells in long-lasting Graves disease (dated by TCRdb to the early 2020s). About the investigation overall: Newly diagnosed Graves' disease patients had taken antithyroid drugs for less than 3 months. Persistent Graves' disease patients were compared with newly diagnosed Graves' disease patients by peripheral blood TCR sequencing and RNA sequencing. The study was conducted in China and was registered as a clinical trial. A total of roughly 33 samples underwent TCR sequencing: about 13 from persistent and about 20 from newly diagnosed Graves' disease patients.

Comment on this clonotype: Its recognized antigen is unknown. The record has no base qualities; no much larger clone is one base away.

The time point label corresponds to: newly diagnosed GD, antithyroid drugs for less than 3 months. For both TCR sequencing and RNA sequencing, RNA was extracted from PBMCs using TRIzol. The diagnosis of Graves' disease was made according to American Thyroid Association guidelines. The patients came from an endocrinology department in Xi'an, China. Each patient gave 7.5 to 10 milliliters of peripheral blood, collected in an EDTA anticoagulant tube. Ficoll Paque Plus density gradient separation was used to isolate PBMCs, and no further T cell sorting was performed. RNA quality was checked with an Agilent 2100 Bioanalyzer and agarose gel, and concentration with a NanoDrop 2000. The library was produced with multiplex PCR. The instrument given in TCRdb is Illumina HiSeq 4000. TCR beta libraries were built with iRepertoire HTBI primers and Arm-PCR amplification of CDR3 regions. Before sequencing, the PCR products went through gel purification. The study's own analysis went as follows. Across samples, around 58 TRBV and around 15 TRBJ segments were identified and used for gene usage analysis of CDR3 amino acid clonotypes. COPE and FqMerger were used to merge filtered high-quality paired reads into contigs. BLAST was used to align contigs to IMGT TRBV, TRBD and TRBJ reference genes, and CDR3 was defined according to IMGT. Highly expanded clones were defined as clonotypes with a frequency above 0.1%. Repertoire diversity was measured by Shannon entropy, and V-J evenness by the Gini coefficient. Public clonotypes were defined as clonotypes shared by more than one individual. TCRdb ran its own pipeline on the public reads, namely fastp trimming at Q25 and MiXCR clone calling, and kept in-frame beta chains. Each entry is one CDR3 protein sequence, shown with its most common DNA and genes. These V and J calls originate from TCRdb's pipeline instead of the authors' own analysis. This sample has just over 600,000 distinct CDR3 sequences in its table, and approximately 15% of those were observed once. The ten largest clones represent 15% to 20% of the sample.

Broad study findings and their caveats: Persistent patients shared more public clonotypes among themselves (under 3,000) than newly diagnosed patients did (approximately 970). Preferential use of TRBV28, TRBJ1-2 and TRBJ2-5 was observed in persistent disease, whereas TRBV20-1 and TRBJ2-1 were favored in newly diagnosed disease. The study examined only peripheral blood because the primary lesion, thyroid tissue, could not be accessed. As a limitation, the authors acknowledged that the small sample size may reduce accuracy. Compared with newly diagnosed patients, persistent Graves' disease patients had lower TCR Shannon entropy and fewer highly expanded clones, which suggests clonal expansion. Sequencing and analysis were restricted to the TCR beta chain.

CDR1 and CDR2, per the germline V gene, are SGHRS and YFSETQ. The germline V and J ends show losses of 6 bases and 5 bases respectively, and no gene match explains 7 bases of the junction. From cysteine to phenylalanine, the CDR3 is 14 amino acids long. Only the CDR3 portion is preserved as DNA: 42 bases, with reading frame beginning at the first base. This same sample was also taken into another study, of T cells in Graves' hyperthyroidism and ophthalmopathy. The second paper further reports: Stable Graves' hyperthyroidism was defined as the absence of progression to ophthalmopathy over 18 months of follow-up. Hyperthyroidism patients were aged 18 to 65 years and newly diagnosed, with disease duration of less than 2 months. Exclusion was applied to patients with uncontrolled infections, other autoimmune diseases, pregnancy or lactation. Diagnoses were based on clinical symptoms, serum thyroxine and TRAb, thyroid ultrasound and orbital computed tomography. The TCR CDR3 was subjected to a first round of RT-PCR using the HTBI primer set and the Qiagen OneStep RT-PCR kit. Most expanded thyroid clonotypes (frequency above 0.001) were also detected in blood, suggesting blood repertoires may reflect thyroid immune responses. A 13 V-J signature model separated ophthalmopathy from stable hyperthyroidism, with 87.88% sensitivity and 81.08% specificity in cross-validation and 80%/75% in testing. In validation, the model predicted progression to ophthalmopathy with roughly 66% sensitivity and 72% to 85% specificity, a median of 6.5 months before onset. A discovery cohort of around 98 patients, roughly 45 with Graves' ophthalmopathy and 55 to 65 with stable Graves' hyperthyroidism, was used to find distinguishing TCR V-J signatures. Prospective prediction of ophthalmopathy was tested in an independent validation cohort of approximately 19 hyperthyroidism patients and approximately 17 patients who later progressed to ophthalmopathy. For training and testing, the approximately 92 patients in the discovery cohort were randomly divided in a 7:3 ratio. Thyroid tissue and blood T-cell repertoires from more than five Graves' hyperthyroidism patients were also compared in the study. Following sampling, methimazole starting at 30 mg daily was given to hyperthyroidism patients, and high-dose intravenous methylprednisolone was given to ophthalmopathy patients. A second multiplex PCR round built the libraries, followed by size selection and purification. Paired-end sequencing of the libraries was performed with 100 bp reads on an Illumina HiSeq2000. SOAPnuke was used to process the raw data, throwing out any read that contained adapters or uncalled bases, had a mean Phred below 15, or lacked an exact constant-primer or identifier match. High-quality paired reads were merged with COPE v1.2.5, and unique nucleotide sequences were defined as clonotypes. MiTCR v1.1 was used to align clonotypes to the IMGT TRBV, TRBD and TRBJ reference segments. Analysis was restricted to V-J combinations with a frequency above 0.0001, which covered 99% to 99.2% of repertoires. The TCS score was defined as the ratio of F50 (clonal expansion) to E x V (chaos), calculated using BLOSUM62-based TCRdist between CDR3 peptides within each V-J. Welch's t-statistics and random forest reduced 500 to 650 V-J features to roughly 13, which were used in a naive Bayes classifier (R e1071). Sample size was not statistically predetermined, and blinding of investigators to group allocation was not performed. According to the paper, TCR Vbeta CDR3 sequencing was carried out on 120 to 150 peripheral blood samples, which came from some 41 ophthalmopathy, 80 or so hyperthyroidism and approximately 17 progressor patients.

The sequence is built from TRBV5-1 and TRBJ1-4; 7 bases in the junction line up with TRBD1. This specimen consisted of peripheral blood mononuclear cells (PBMCs), obtained at new diagnosis, from a patient treated with antithyroid drugs. This TCR was sampled from a woman younger than 45 with Graves disease. Donor details come from another sample of the same person, matched by shared clones. CDR3 reads: CASTRDRPNEKLFF. The DNA reads TGCGCCAGCACGCGGGACAGACCGAATGAAAAACTGTTTTTT.